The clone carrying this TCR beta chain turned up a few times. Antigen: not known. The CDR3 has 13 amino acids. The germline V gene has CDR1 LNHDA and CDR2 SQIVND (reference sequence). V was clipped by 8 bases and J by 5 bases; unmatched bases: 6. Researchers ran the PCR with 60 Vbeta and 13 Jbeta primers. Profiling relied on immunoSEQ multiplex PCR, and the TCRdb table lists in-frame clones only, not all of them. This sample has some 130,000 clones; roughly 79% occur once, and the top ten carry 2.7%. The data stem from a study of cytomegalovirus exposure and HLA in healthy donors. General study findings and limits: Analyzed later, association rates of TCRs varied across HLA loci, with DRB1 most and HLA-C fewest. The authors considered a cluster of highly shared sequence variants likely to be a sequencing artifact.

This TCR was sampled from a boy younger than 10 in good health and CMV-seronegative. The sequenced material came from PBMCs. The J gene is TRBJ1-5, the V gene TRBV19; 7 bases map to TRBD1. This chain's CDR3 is CASQDREHQPQHF. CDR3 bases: TGTGCCAGTCAAGACAGGGAGCATCAGCCCCAGCATTTT.